The clone carrying this T cell receptor beta chain was counted many times. Germline loops: CDR1 SGDLS, CDR2 YYNGEE. The CDR3 is made up of 15 amino acids. The V end lost 0 bases, the J end lost 0 bases, and 7 bases lay between the germline ends. Individual cDNA molecules received unique molecular identifiers in the library. TCRdb reprocessed the reads via MiXCR and lists one record per CDR3 protein. Of 120,000 or so distinct CDR3 sequences in the sample, about 8.9% were seen once. The data derive from a study of human T cells and chemical hapten exposure. Researchers extracted total RNA from unfractionated whole blood.

The rearrangement links TRBV9 to TRBJ1-3; D call uncertain. The TCR sequence derives from a human donor in good health. Some clones in this sample may be carry-over from other donors' samples. The sequencing input was whole blood. In nucleotides, the CDR3 is TGTGCCAGCAGCGTAGGGACGGCCTCTGGAAACACCATATATTTT. Its translation: CASSVGTASGNTIYF.